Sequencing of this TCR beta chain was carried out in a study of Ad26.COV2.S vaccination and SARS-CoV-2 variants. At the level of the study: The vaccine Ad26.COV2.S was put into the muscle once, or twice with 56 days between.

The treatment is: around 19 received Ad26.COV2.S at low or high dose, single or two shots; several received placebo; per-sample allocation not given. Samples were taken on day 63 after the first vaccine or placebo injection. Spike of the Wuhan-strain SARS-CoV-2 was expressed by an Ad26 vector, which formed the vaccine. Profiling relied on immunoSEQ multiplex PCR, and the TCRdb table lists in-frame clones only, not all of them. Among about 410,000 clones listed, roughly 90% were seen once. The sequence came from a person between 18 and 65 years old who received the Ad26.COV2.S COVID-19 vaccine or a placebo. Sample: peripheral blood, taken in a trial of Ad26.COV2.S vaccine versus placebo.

CDR3 region: CAWKPTGSGQPQHF. The CDR3 DNA reads TGTGCCTGGAAACCTACAGGGTCCGGCCAGCCCCAGCATTTT. This chain links TRBV30 with TRBJ1-5, with D tentatively TRBD1 (6 bases). This CDR3 region has 14 residues. V lost 4 bases and J 7 bases, leaving 17 bases between the germline ends. Germline V gives CDR1 GTSNPN, CDR2 SVGIG (reference sequence). The whole variable domain, filled in from reference TRBV30 and TRBJ1-5, reads SQTIHQWPATLVQPVGSPLSLECTVEGTSNPNLYWYRQAAGRGLQLLFYSVGIGQISSEVPQNLSASRPQDRQFILSSKKLLLSDSGFYLCAWKPTGSGQPQHFGDGTRLSIL.